The present T cell receptor beta chain was sequenced within a study of T cell responses to AZD1222 COVID-19 vaccine. The CDR3 is made up of 14 amino acids. Germline V gene data show CDR1 as SGHAT and CDR2 as FQDESV (reference sequence). Between the trimmed V and J ends, which lost 1 base and 4 bases, there was a span of 9 bases. Findings and caveats of the study: The peak T cell response came first, and repertoires were sampled only after it.

For this clone: Its antigen is not known.

Only in-frame clones appear in the TCRdb table, and some are missing; sequencing was by immunoSEQ multiplex PCR. The repertoire consists of around 190,000 clones, with about 90% occurring once and the leading ten covering around 0.5%. The sequences come from peripheral blood, collected on day 0 of AZD1222 vaccination. This TCR came from an adult in good health. The chain employs TRBV11-1 and TRBJ2-3; a possible D gene is TRBD1 (5 bases). CDR3 sequence (DNA): TGTGCCAGCAGCTTAGAGGCCAGGGCAGATACGCAGTATTTT. Translated: CASSLEARADTQYF.